This T cell receptor beta chain was identified during a study of blood T cell repertoires in COVID-19. The wider study: Samples representing acute and convalescent COVID-19 were sourced from the United States, Italy and Spain. T cells, B-cell-depleted T cells, or PBMCs supplied cDNA or gDNA.

CDR3 length: 17 residues. In germline, CDR1 is SGHAT, CDR2 FQNNGV. Trimming cost V 1 base and J 5 bases, with 20 bases left between them. Study processing details: Estimates of nucleated cell counts were drawn from the amplification of reference gene primers. Measured with immunoSEQ multiplex PCR; TCRdb has only the in-frame clones, and not every one. V, J and clone size are those of that table, while D and trimming were read from the DNA. There are some 80,000 clones in the sample; 80% occur only once, and more than 10% lies in the top ten. The receptor was isolated from a woman in her thirties or forties with active or convalescent COVID-19. The gene calls are TRBV11-2 and TRBJ1-2; D is unclear. The sample consisted of peripheral blood. The CDR3 DNA follows: TGTGCCAGCAGCTTAGCTTCTATGGTCGTTGCGGGATATGGCTACACCTTC. It is translated as CASSLASMVVAGYGYTF.